This T cell receptor (beta chain) was sequenced in a study of CD4 and CD8 cells across lung adenocarcinoma regions. Samples came from patients with localized non-small cell lung adenocarcinoma. Each CDR3 protein gets one entry after TCRdb re-called the PCR reads with MiXCR. The sample gives about 20,000 distinct CDR3 sequences, around half of which show up once; around 28% is in the top ten. The receptor was derived from a female donor with lung adenocarcinoma. The CD4 and CD8 labels of this study may be unreliable. Sequenced sample: CD8+ T cells from the center of a lung tumor.

The CDR3 sequence is CSARGEGASSYNEQFF. Written as DNA, the CDR3 is TGCAGTGCTAGAGGCGAGGGGGCTAGCTCCTACAATGAGCAGTTCTTC. This chain joins TRBV20-1 and TRBJ2-1; 7 nucleotides line up with TRBD1. Germline V gene lookup returns CDR1 DFQATT and CDR2 SNEGSKA (reference sequence). After removal of 1 base from V and 0 bases from J, the junction contained 6 bases not matched to a gene. The CDR3 runs to 16 residues.